Below, 17 T cell receptor beta chains from the same sample are listed, as sequenced in a study of cytomegalovirus exposure and HLA in healthy donors. Amplification used 60 Vbeta primers and 13 Jbeta primers. Data came from immunoSEQ multiplex PCR; TCRdb stores just in-frame clones and leaves some out. The table includes under 150,000 clones, around 84% detected once. Sample: PBMCs. Receptors were obtained from a man aged 40-55 years in good health and CMV-seropositive.

V usage is TRBV19 and J usage is TRBJ2-1; 8 bases are shared with TRBD2. Germline V gene data show CDR1 as LNHDA and CDR2 as SQIVND (reference sequence). The length of the CDR3 is 14 residues. Unmatched junction bases numbered 11, after V lost 7 bases and J lost 9 bases. CDR3 loop: CASNPGTSLSEQFF. The DNA of the CDR3 is TGTGCCAGTAACCCCGGGACTAGTCTTAGTGAGCAGTTCTTC.

This clone was recorded a few times. V is TRBV29-1 and J is TRBJ2-2; perhaps TRBD2 as D (5 bases). V lost 2 bases and J 2 bases, leaving 9 bases between the germline ends. Per germline, CDR1 SQVTM and CDR2 ANQGSEA. This CDR3 comprises 14 residues. CDR3 DNA: TGCAGCGTTGAAACGGGGTTTAACACCGGGGAGCTGTTTTTT. It yields the protein CSVETGFNTGELFF.

This clone was recorded once. The chain combines TRBV5-5 with TRBJ1-1; D not resolved. Germline V lookup: CDR1 SGHKS, CDR2 YYEKEE (reference sequence). The length of the CDR3 is 14 residues. V was cut by 1 base and J by 4 bases, with 11 bases left in between. CDR3 in amino acids: CASSLISESTEAFF. CDR3 in DNA: TGTGCCAGCAGCTTGATCTCGGAGAGCACTGAAGCTTTCTTT.

This chain links TRBV6-1 with TRBJ2-7, with 10 bases identical to TRBD2. CDR3 size: 15 residues. Losses at the gene ends were 1 base for V and 7 bases for J; bases not matched to a gene: 7. Germline values: CDR1 MNHNS, CDR2 SASEGT. The CDR3 sequence is CASSEVSGRAWEQYF. The CDR3 nucleotides are TGTGCCAGCAGTGAAGTAAGCGGGAGGGCCTGGGAGCAGTACTTC.

The V and J genes are TRBV27 and TRBJ2-5; 10 bases match TRBD1. Trimming took 6 bases from V and 6 from J; bases not matched to a gene: 4. The CDR3 covers 13 residues. CDR1 and CDR2 from the germline V gene are MNHEY and SMNVEV (reference sequence). CDR3 coding DNA: TGTGCCAGCAGATGGACAGGGGGGAAGACCCAGTACTTC. Protein product: CASRWTGGKTQYF.

This clone has only a few counts. The J gene is TRBJ2-2, the V gene TRBV30, with 8 bases aligning to TRBD1. Trimming cost V 4 bases and J 3 bases; bases outside gene matches: 7. Looked up from germline, CDR1 is GTSNPN and CDR2 is SVGIG (reference sequence). The CDR3 extends over 15 amino acids. In nucleotides, the CDR3 is TGTGCCTGGAAGGGCCAGGGGGCTTACACCGGGGAGCTGTTTTTT. Translating gives CAWKGQGAYTGELFF.

The chain has TRBV27 and TRBJ1-6; D unclear. This CDR3 spans 16 amino acids. Germline CDR1 reads MNHEY; CDR2 reads SMNVEV (reference sequence). Trimming removed 0 bases from V and 2 bases from J, with 8 bases in between. Here the CDR3 DNA reads TGTGCCAGCAGTTTATCCGCGAGGCCCTATAATTCACCCCTCCACTTT. As protein: CASSLSARPYNSPLHF.

This clone has a handful of counts. The chain uses TRBV19 and TRBJ1-4; D remains unclear. V was shortened by 6 bases and J by 0 bases, with 8 bases between the two germline ends. The CDR3 sequence is 14 residues long. CDR1 is LNHDA, CDR2 SQIVND, per germline (reference sequence). The CDR3 DNA sequence: TGTGCCAGTAGACCGGGGTCAACTAATGAAAAACTGTTTTTT. Its translation is CASRPGSTNEKLFF. Full variable domain (rest looked up from reference TRBV19 and TRBJ1-4): DGGITQSPKYLFRKEGQNVTLSCEQNLNHDAMYWYRQDPGQGLRLIYYSQIVNDFQKGDIAEGYSVSREKKESFPLTVTSAQKNPTAFYLCASRPGSTNEKLFFGSGTQLSVL.

A few counts support this clone. The V and J genes are TRBV30 and TRBJ2-2, with 10 positions matching TRBD2. The CDR3 is 13 amino acids. Germline lookup yields CDR1 GTSNPN and CDR2 SVGIG (reference sequence). CDR3 nucleotides: TGTGCACGGACTAGCGGTTCGTCCCGGGAGCTGTTTTTT. Amino acids: CARTSGSSRELFF.

The rearrangement joins TRBV28 to TRBJ2-7, with 9 bases identical to TRBD1. The V segment lost 5 bases and the J segment 4 bases; nucleotides outside the gene matches: 9. The CDR3 spans 15 residues. CDR1 MDHEN and CDR2 SYDVKM come from the germline V gene. The CDR3 nucleotides read TGTGCCAGCAGTAGATCCGGGACAGGGCTATACGAGCAGTACTTC. Its translation is CASSRSGTGLYEQYF.

This clone was detected only once. The chain recombines TRBV2 with TRBJ2-3; a weak D match, TRBD2 (6 bases). The germline V gene has CDR1 SNHLY and CDR2 FYNNEI. There are 14 residues in the CDR3. Trimming took 4 bases from V and 5 from J, leaving 13 bases between them. The CDR3 is CASSVEGVGDTQYF. The CDR3, as DNA: TGTGCCAGCAGTGTGGAGGGAGTTGGAGATACGCAGTATTTT.

This sequence joins TRBV7-9 and TRBJ1-2; possibly TRBD1 for D (6 bases). Germline V CDR1 and CDR2: SEHNR, FQNEAQ (reference sequence). The CDR3 has 13 amino acids. V lost 3 bases and J lost 6, with 11 bases in between. The CDR3 DNA is TGTGCCAGCAGCTTCTGGGGGCGCGATGGCTACACCTTC. It is translated as CASSFWGRDGYTF.

The gene calls are TRBV7-9 and TRBJ1-3; 7 bases match TRBD1. The germline gives CDR1 SEHNR, CDR2 FQNEAQ (reference sequence). CDR3 length: 17 amino acids. V gave up 3 bases and J gave up 0 bases; unmatched junction bases: 8. This CDR3 reads CASSFSLRTGSGNTIYF. The CDR3 DNA reads TGTGCCAGCAGCTTTTCCTTGAGGACAGGCTCTGGAAACACCATATATTTT.

The rearrangement links TRBV6-7 to TRBJ1-2; D not certain. TRBV6-7 has ORF status, its function being uncertain. CDR3 size: 15 residues. Trimming stripped 0 bases from V and 0 bases from J, with 8 bases between. CDR3 protein: CASSYSRSANYGYTF. As DNA, the CDR3 is TGTGCCAGCAGTTACTCACGTTCAGCTAACTATGGCTACACCTTC.

V is TRBV28 and J is TRBJ2-7; D may be TRBD2 (5 bases). CDR1 MDHEN and CDR2 SYDVKM come from the germline V gene. Trimming stripped 3 bases from V and 1 base from J, with 7 bases between. This CDR3 has 13 amino acids. CDR3 DNA: TGTGCCAGCAGTTTGGACTGGTCCTACGAGCAGTACTTC. Translated: CASSLDWSYEQYF.

The CDR3 protein is CASSPRQGDTEAFF. Written as DNA, the CDR3 is TGTGCCAGCTCACCACGACAGGGAGACACTGAAGCTTTCTTT. The chain carries TRBV18 and TRBJ1-1; 7 bases are shared with TRBD1. Looked up from germline, CDR1 is KGHSH and CDR2 is LQKENI. The length of the CDR3 is 14 residues. Losses at the gene ends were 1 base for V and 3 bases for J; bases not matched to a gene: 2.

The chain is built from TRBV9 and TRBJ2-2; D is uncertain. CDR3 length equals 14 residues. CDR1 is SGDLS and CDR2 is YYNGEE in the germline V gene. Trimming stripped 2 bases from V and 1 base from J, with 6 bases between. The CDR3 DNA reads TGTGCCAGCAGCGTCAACAGGAACACCGGGGAGCTGTTTTTT. Translated: CASSVNRNTGELFF.